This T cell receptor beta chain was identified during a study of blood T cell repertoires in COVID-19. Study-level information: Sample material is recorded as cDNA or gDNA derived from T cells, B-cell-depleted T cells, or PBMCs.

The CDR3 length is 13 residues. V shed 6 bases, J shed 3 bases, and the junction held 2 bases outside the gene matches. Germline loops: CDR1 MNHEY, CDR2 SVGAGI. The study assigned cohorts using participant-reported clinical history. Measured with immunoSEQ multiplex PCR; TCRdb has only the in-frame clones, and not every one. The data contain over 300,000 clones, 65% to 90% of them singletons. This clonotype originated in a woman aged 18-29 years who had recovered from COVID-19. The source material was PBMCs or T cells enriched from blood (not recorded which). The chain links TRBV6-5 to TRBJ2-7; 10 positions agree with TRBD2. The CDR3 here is CASRPSGSYEQYF. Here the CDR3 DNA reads TGTGCCAGCAGACCTAGCGGGAGCTACGAGCAGTACTTC.